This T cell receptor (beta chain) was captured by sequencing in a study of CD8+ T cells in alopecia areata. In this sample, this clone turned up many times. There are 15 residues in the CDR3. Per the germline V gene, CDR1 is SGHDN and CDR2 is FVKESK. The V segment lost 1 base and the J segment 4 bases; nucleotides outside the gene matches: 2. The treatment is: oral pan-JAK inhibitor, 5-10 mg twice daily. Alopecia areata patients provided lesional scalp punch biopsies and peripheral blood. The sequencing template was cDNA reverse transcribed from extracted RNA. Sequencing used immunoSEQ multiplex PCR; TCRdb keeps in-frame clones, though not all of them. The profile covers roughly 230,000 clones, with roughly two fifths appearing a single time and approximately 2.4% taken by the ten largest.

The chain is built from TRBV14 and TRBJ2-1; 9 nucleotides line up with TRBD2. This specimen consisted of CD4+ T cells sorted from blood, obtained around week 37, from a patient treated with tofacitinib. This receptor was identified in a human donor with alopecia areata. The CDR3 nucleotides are TGTGCCAGCAGCCAAGGGACTAGCGTTTACAATGAGCAGTTCTTC. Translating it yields CASSQGTSVYNEQFF. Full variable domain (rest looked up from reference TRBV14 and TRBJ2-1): EAGVTQFPSHSVIEKGQTVTLRCDPISGHDNLYWYRRVMGKEIKFLLHFVKESKQDESGMPNNRFLAERTGGTYSTLKVQPAELEDSGVYFCASSQGTSVYNEQFFGPGTRLTVL.